This TCR beta chain was observed in a study of neurological immune-mediated disorders. The sample holds a few counts of this clonotype. Time point of the sample: longitudinal time-point 2. Trimming cost V 4 bases and J 3 bases, with 10 bases left between them. This CDR3 region has 13 residues. CDR1 is SGHDN, CDR2 FVKESK, per germline. In TCRdb, the 5' RACE reads were re-called with MiXCR into one record per CDR3 protein. This sample has approximately 80,000 distinct CDR3 sequences, with over 4.5% found just once. This TCR was sampled from a woman aged 55-75 years with multiple sclerosis. Input material: PBMCs. V is TRBV14 and J is TRBJ2-7; D is unresolved. CDR3 sequence (DNA): TGTGCCAGCAGCCTACCCTCCGGCTACGAGCAGTACTTC. Protein product: CASSLPSGYEQYF.